This T cell receptor (beta chain) was sequenced during a study of Ad26.COV2.S vaccination and SARS-CoV-2 variants. Study-level background: Ad26.COV2.S given intramuscularly, once or twice 56 days apart.

Using immunoSEQ multiplex PCR, the repertoire was profiled, and TCRdb retains in-frame clones only, with some absent. The sample yields 300,000 to 400,000 clones, 70% to 90% seen once. Overall study results and limits: Vaccine recipients had higher spike-specific TCR breadth than placebo recipients.

The V and J ends lost 0 bases and 5 bases, in that order; junction bases with no gene match: 6. This CDR3 spans 18 amino acids. The germline CDR1 and CDR2 sequences are SGHDT and YYEEEE. Concerning this clone itself: Its antigen is unidentified.

Documented treatment: roughly 18 received Ad26.COV2.S at low or high dose, single or two shots; 5 received placebo; per-sample allocation not given. Day 63 after the first injection of vaccine or placebo was the sampling time. Donation came from an adult in Boston who was aged 18-55 years. Ad26.COV2.S expressed prefusion-stabilized spike from the original Wuhan strain. Specimen: peripheral blood, collected in a trial of Ad26.COV2.S vaccine versus placebo. V gene TRBV5-6 combines with J gene TRBJ2-2; 14 positions agree with TRBD2. This receptor was obtained from a person aged 18-60 years who received the Ad26.COV2.S COVID-19 vaccine or a placebo. The CDR3 protein is CASSLARTSGRSTGELFF. The CDR3 bases are TGTGCCAGCAGCTTGGCCAGGACTAGCGGGAGGTCAACCGGGGAGCTGTTTTTT. The full variable domain, rest sourced from reference TRBV5-6 and TRBJ2-2, is DAGVTQSPTHLIKTRGQQVTLRCSPKSGHDTVSWYQQALGQGPQFIFQYYEEEERQRGNFPDRFSGHQFPNYSSELNVNALLLGDSALYLCASSLARTSGRSTGELFFGEGSRLTVL.